This is a list of T cell receptor beta chains from one sample in a study of blood T cell repertoires in COVID-19. Method: immunoSEQ multiplex PCR; TCRdb's copy keeps in-frame clones and lacks some. Altogether around 200,000 clones are present, approximately 81% being singletons, with the ten largest covering about 4.9%. Sequencing used peripheral blood. These receptors all come from a woman at least 80 years old with acute or convalescent COVID-19. The CDR3 runs from the conserved cysteine through the conserved F or W. The order of the fields is V gene, D gene, clone size, J gene, CDR3 protein, CDR3 DNA. The D gene is left open where the match is weak. Clone size is not always given. Where it is, it says once, few, many or a class for expanded clones.

>TRBV5-1|.|.|TRBJ2-3
CASSLGLGGSDTQYF
TGCGCCAGCAGCTTGGGCCTGGGAGGTTCAGATACGCAGTATTTT
>TRBV10-1|.|.|TRBJ2-3
CAGRRGSTDTQYF
TGCGCCGGCCGCCGGGGGAGCACAGATACGCAGTATTTT
>TRBV5-1|TRBD1|.|TRBJ1-1
CASSLAAGGGTEAFF
TGCGCCAGCAGCTTGGCCGCAGGGGGCGGCACTGAAGCTTTCTTT
>TRBV10-3|.|.|TRBJ2-5
CAIGRVGGGEETQYF
TGTGCCATCGGTCGAGTGGGGGGAGGTGAAGAGACCCAGTACTTC
>TRBV4-3|.|.|TRBJ2-3
CASSPQGRENTQYF
TGCGCCAGCAGCCCCCAGGGCAGGGAAAATACGCAGTATTTT
>TRBV7-2|.|.|TRBJ1-2
CASSLVGGDNYGYTF
TGTGCCAGCAGCTTAGTTGGGGGGGATAACTATGGCTACACCTTC
>TRBV28|.|few|TRBJ1-5
CASSKQTDNQPQHF
TGTGCCAGCAGCAAACAAACAGACAATCAGCCCCAGCATTTT
>TRBV7-2|.|.|TRBJ1-6
CASSLQGSEAPLHF
TGTGCCAGCAGCTTACAGGGGAGTGAGGCACCCCTCCACTTT
>TRBV15|.|.|TRBJ1-4
CATSSPIDFEKLFF
TGTGCCACCAGCAGTCCCATTGACTTTGAAAAACTGTTTTTT
>TRBV30|TRBD2|.|TRBJ2-5
CAWTTGRGETQYF
TGTGCCTGGACAACCGGGAGGGGAGAGACCCAGTACTTC
>TRBV25-1|.|.|TRBJ1-1
CASSKRERTEAFF
TGTGCCAGCAGCAAACGGGAGAGGACTGAAGCTTTCTTT
>TRBV24-1|.|.|TRBJ1-6
CATSGTRQRNSPLHF
TGTGCCACCAGTGGGACTAGACAGCGCAATTCACCCCTCCACTTT
>TRBV27|TRBD2|few|TRBJ2-7
CASSEGLAGLFEQYF
TGTGCCAGCAGTGAGGGACTAGCGGGATTATTCGAGCAGTACTTC
>TRBV10-3|TRBD2|.|TRBJ2-1
CAISDRGRGSDEQFF
TGTGCCATCAGTGATCGTGGGAGGGGCTCGGATGAGCAGTTCTTC
>TRBV7-6|.|few|TRBJ1-1
CASSRLQGTEAFF
TGTGCCAGCAGCCGACTCCAGGGGACTGAAGCTTTCTTT
>TRBV7-2|.|few|TRBJ1-1
CASSLRGPLNTEAFF
TGTGCCAGCAGCCTCCGGGGTCCTTTGAACACTGAAGCTTTCTTT
>TRBV7-8|TRBD2|.|TRBJ2-7
CASSLPGLAFYEQYF
TGTGCCAGCAGCTTACCGGGACTAGCGTTCTACGAGCAGTACTTC
>TRBV19|.|.|TRBJ1-3
CASSIQGLGNTIYF
TGTGCCAGTAGTATCCAGGGACTTGGAAACACCATATATTTT
>TRBV5-1|TRBD2|.|TRBJ2-7
CASSGRTSGSYEQYF
TGCGCCAGCAGCGGAAGGACTAGCGGCAGCTACGAGCAGTACTTC
>TRBV12-3/TRBV12-4|.|.|TRBJ1-1
CASSVLRVTEAFF
TGTGCCAGCAGTGTACTACGAGTCACTGAAGCTTTCTTT
>TRBV21-1|.|.|TRBJ2-7
CASSQLAYYEQYF
TGTGCCAGCAGCCAGTTAGCATACTACGAGCAGTACTTC
>TRBV7-2|TRBD2|few|TRBJ2-3
CASSLEREMSDTQYF
TGTGCCAGCAGCTTAGAGCGGGAGATGTCCGATACGCAGTATTTT